This T cell receptor beta chain was found in a study of blood T cell repertoires in COVID-19. Across the whole study: From T cells, B-cell-depleted T cells, or PBMCs came the material, which was cDNA or gDNA.

Data came from immunoSEQ multiplex PCR; TCRdb stores just in-frame clones and leaves some out. The sample has 450,000 or so clones; approximately 91% are singletons. CDR1 is SQVTM and CDR2 is ANQGSEA in the germline V gene. Trimming left V 5 bases short and J 0 bases short, with 14 bases between. The CDR3 extends over 14 amino acids. The genes are TRBV29-1 and TRBJ2-7; the D gene is possibly TRBD2 (6 bases). Source material: peripheral blood. The source of this sequence is a woman in her forties with COVID-19, enrolled during active disease. The chain's CDR3 is CSVLPRGSSYEQYF. The CDR3 DNA reads TGCAGCGTTCTACCCCGGGGGAGCTCCTACGAGCAGTACTTC.